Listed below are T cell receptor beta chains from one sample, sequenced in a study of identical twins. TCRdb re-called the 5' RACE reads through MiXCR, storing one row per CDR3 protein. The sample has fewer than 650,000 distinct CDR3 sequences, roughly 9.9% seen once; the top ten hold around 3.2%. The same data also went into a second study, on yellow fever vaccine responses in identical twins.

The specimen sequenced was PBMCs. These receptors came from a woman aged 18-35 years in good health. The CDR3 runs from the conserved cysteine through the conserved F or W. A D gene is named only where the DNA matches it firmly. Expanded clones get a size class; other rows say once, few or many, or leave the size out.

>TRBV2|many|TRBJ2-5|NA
CASTLQAGETQYF
TGTGCCAGCACCCTCCAGGCCGGGGAGACCCAGTACTTC
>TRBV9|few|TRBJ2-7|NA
CASSVVPLASSHEQYF
TGTGCCAGCAGCGTAGTCCCCCTAGCTAGCTCACACGAGCAGTACTTC
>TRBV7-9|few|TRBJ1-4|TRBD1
CASSLATGGKGEKLFF
TGTGCCAGCAGCTTAGCTACAGGGGGCAAGGGTGAAAAACTGTTTTTT
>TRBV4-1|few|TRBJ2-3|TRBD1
CASSWTGISDTQYF
TGCGCCAGCAGCTGGACAGGAATTTCAGATACGCAGTATTTT
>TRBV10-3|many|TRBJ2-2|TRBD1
CATRQGNTGELFF
TGTGCCACTCGACAGGGTAACACCGGGGAGCTGTTTTTT
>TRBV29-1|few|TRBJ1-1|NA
CSVLFRAGEAFF
TGCAGCGTTCTGTTCAGGGCTGGAGAAGCTTTCTTT
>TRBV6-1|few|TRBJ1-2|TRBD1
CASQPTGDSYGYTF
TGTGCCAGCCAACCGACAGGGGACTCCTATGGCTACACCTTC
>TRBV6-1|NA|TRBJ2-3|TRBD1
CAGDRDPADTQYF
TGTGCCGGGGACAGGGACCCCGCAGATACGCAGTATTTT
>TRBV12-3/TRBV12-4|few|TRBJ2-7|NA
CASSSFNYEQYF
TGTGCCAGCAGTAGCTTCAACTACGAGCAGTACTTC
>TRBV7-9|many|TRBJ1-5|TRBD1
CASSPQGVNQPQHF
TGTGCCAGCAGCCCTCAGGGGGTAAATCAGCCCCAGCATTTT
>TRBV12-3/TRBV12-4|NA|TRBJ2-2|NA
CASSLGRLRGSTGELFF
TGTGCCAGCAGTTTAGGAAGGCTCAGGGGTAGCACCGGGGAGCTGTTTTTT
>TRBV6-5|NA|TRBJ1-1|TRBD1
CASIPGQGEAFF
TGTGCCAGCATTCCAGGACAGGGTGAAGCTTTCTTT
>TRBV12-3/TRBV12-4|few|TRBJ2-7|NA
CASSLAAGLTYEQYF
TGTGCCAGCAGTTTAGCGGCGGGATTGACCTACGAGCAGTACTTC
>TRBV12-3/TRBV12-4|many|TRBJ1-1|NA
CASSSWDRPEAFF
TGTGCCAGCAGTTCATGGGATCGGCCTGAAGCTTTCTTT
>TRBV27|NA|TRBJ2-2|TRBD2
CASSPISSGRDTGELFF
TGTGCCAGCAGTCCCATTTCTAGCGGGAGAGACACCGGGGAGCTGTTTTTT
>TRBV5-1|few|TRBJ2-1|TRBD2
CASSLAAGDNEQFF
TGCGCCAGCAGCTTGGCTGCGGGGGACAATGAGCAGTTCTTC
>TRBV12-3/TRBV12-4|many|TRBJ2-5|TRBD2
CASSVSGRGETQYF
TGTGCCAGCAGTGTTAGCGGGAGGGGAGAGACCCAGTACTTC
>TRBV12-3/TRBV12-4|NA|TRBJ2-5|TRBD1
CASTPGQGLGETQYF
TGTGCCAGCACCCCCGGACAGGGATTGGGGGAGACCCAGTACTTC
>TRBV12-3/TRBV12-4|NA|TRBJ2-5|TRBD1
CASGPGQGMETQYF
TGTGCCAGCGGACCGGGACAGGGGATGGAGACCCAGTACTTC
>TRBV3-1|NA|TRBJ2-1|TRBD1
CTSSLGQLVSSYNEQFF
TGTACCAGCAGCCTGGGACAGTTGGTGAGCTCCTACAATGAGCAGTTCTTC
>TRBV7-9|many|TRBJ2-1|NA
CASNGIYNEQFF
TGTGCCAGCAACGGTATCTACAATGAGCAGTTCTTC
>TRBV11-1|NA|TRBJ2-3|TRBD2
CASTQRGTSGSRSDTQYF
TGTGCCAGCACCCAGCGTGGGACTAGCGGGAGTAGGTCAGATACGCAGTATTTT
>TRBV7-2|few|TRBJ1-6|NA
CASSLAGTDLSPLHF
TGTGCCAGCAGCTTAGCCGGGACGGACCTATCACCCCTCCACTTT
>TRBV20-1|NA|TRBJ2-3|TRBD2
CCARELGLADTDTQYF
TGCTGTGCTAGGGAACTTGGACTAGCGGACACAGATACGCAGTATTTT
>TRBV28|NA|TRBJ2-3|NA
CASTSGGSTDTQYF
TGTGCCAGCACCTCTGGGGGGTCCACAGATACGCAGTATTTT
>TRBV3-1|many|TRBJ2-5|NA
CASSPESWTQYF
TGTGCCAGCAGCCCGGAAAGTTGGACCCAGTACTTC
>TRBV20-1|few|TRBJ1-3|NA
CSARDPGLSGNTIYF
TGCAGTGCTAGAGACCCCGGTCTCTCTGGAAACACCATATATTTT
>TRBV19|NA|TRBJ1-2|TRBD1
CASSSIRDSLYGYTF
TGTGCCAGTAGTAGTATTCGGGACAGCCTCTATGGCTACACCTTC
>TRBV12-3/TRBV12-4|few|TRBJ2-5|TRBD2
CASSRTSGHQETQYF
TGTGCCAGCAGTCGGACTAGCGGGCACCAAGAGACCCAGTACTTC
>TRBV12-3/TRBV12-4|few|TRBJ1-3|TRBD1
CASRYRTGGLSGNTIYF
TGTGCCAGCAGATACCGGACAGGGGGCCTCTCTGGAAACACCATATATTTT
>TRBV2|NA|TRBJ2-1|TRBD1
CASSDWTGFGSYNEQFF
TGTGCCAGCAGTGACTGGACAGGGTTTGGCTCCTACAATGAGCAGTTCTTC
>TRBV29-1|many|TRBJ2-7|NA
CSVKADFYEQYF
TGCAGCGTTAAGGCTGATTTTTACGAGCAGTACTTC
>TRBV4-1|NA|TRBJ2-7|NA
CASSQDIAGRGSEQYF
TGCGCCAGCAGCCAAGATATTGCCGGGAGAGGGTCCGAGCAGTACTTC
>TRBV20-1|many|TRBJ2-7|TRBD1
CSARTDRGPEQYF
TGCAGTGCTAGAACGGACAGGGGGCCCGAGCAGTACTTC
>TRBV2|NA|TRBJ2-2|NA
CASRGPASGELFF
TGTGCCAGCCGTGGTCCGGCTAGCGGGGAGCTGTTTTTT
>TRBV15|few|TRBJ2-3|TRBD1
CVTSSDDRASTDTQYF
TGTGTCACCAGCAGCGACGACAGGGCGAGCACAGATACGCAGTATTTT
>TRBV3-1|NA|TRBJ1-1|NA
CASSRRVEDTEAFF
TGTGCCAGCAGCCGCAGGGTTGAGGACACTGAAGCTTTCTTT
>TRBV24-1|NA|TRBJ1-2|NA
CATSDVSLGYGYTF
TGTGCCACCAGTGACGTTAGTCTGGGCTATGGCTACACCTTC
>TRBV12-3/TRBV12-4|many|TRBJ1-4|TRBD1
CASNPGQGSEKLFF
TGTGCCAGCAACCCTGGACAGGGTAGCGAAAAACTGTTTTTT
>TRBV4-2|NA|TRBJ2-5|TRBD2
CASSQDGGRAQETQYF
TGTGCCAGCAGCCAAGACGGCGGGAGAGCCCAAGAGACCCAGTACTTC
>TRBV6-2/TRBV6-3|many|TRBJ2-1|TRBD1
CASNRGGPLYNEQFF
TGTGCCAGCAATCGAGGGGGCCCACTCTACAATGAGCAGTTCTTC